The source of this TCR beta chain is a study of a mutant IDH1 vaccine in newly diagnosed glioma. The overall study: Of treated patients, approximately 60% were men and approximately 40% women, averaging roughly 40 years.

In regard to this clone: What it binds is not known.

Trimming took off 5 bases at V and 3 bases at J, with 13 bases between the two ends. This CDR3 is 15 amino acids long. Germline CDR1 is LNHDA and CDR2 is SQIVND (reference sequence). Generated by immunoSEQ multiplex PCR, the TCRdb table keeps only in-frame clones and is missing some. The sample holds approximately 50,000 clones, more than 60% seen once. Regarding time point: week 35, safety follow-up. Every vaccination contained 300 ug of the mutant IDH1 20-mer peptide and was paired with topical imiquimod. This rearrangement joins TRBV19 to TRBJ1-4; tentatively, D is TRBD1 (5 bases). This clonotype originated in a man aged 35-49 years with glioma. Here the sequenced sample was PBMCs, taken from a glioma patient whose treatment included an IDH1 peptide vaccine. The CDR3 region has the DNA TGTGCCAGTAGTCCCCGGGGGGTGGCTAATGAAAAACTGTTTTTT. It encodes CASSPRGVANEKLFF.